These T cell receptor beta chains were read from a single sample in a study of OX40 agonist ivuxolimab in advanced cancers. Generated by immunoSEQ multiplex PCR, the TCRdb table keeps only in-frame clones and is missing some. This sample has tens of thousands of clones; about nine tenths occur once, and the top ten carry roughly 9.8%. Here the sequenced sample was CD4+ or CD8+ T cells sorted from blood, taken in a trial of the OX40 agonist ivuxolimab. These receptors originate from an adult with an advanced solid tumor such as melanoma, head and neck, liver or kidney cancer. CDR3s leave out the opening cysteine and the closing phenylalanine or tryptophan. D genes are given only for firm matches.

NA,TRBV10-3,TRBJ2-7,AISESSESHEQY
NA,TRBV7-9,TRBJ1-1,ASSLDSEAF
TRBD1,TRBV6-5,TRBJ1-2,ASSTGTGVYGYT
TRBD1,TRBV6-1,TRBJ1-1,ASSPERGLLTEAF
TRBD1,TRBV27,TRBJ2-7,ASSPPGGVAEQY
NA,TRBV7-8,TRBJ2-7,ASSLTYEQY
NA,TRBV7-9,TRBJ1-5,ASSFGWSNQPQH
TRBD2,TRBV9,TRBJ2-1,ASSGGEGRSYNEQF
NA,TRBV2,TRBJ2-5,ASREIAAQETQY
NA,TRBV13,TRBJ2-7,ASRTRGRPSYEQY
TRBD1,TRBV10-3,TRBJ2-3,ATLQGDTQY
NA,TRBV27,TRBJ2-1,ASRQLGSSYNEQF
NA,TRBV5-1,TRBJ2-7,ASSLAAANYEQY
NA,TRBV6-6,TRBJ2-1,ASSYASGYNEQF
NA,TRBV29-1,TRBJ2-7,SVEVRAYEQY
TRBD1,TRBV27,TRBJ2-2,ASRGIQGRPNTGELF
TRBD1,TRBV7-9,TRBJ2-4,ASSSEGQGRNIQY
TRBD2,TRBV27,TRBJ2-7,ASSSGSSYEQY
TRBD2,TRBV5-4,TRBJ2-7,ASSPGLDLGEQY